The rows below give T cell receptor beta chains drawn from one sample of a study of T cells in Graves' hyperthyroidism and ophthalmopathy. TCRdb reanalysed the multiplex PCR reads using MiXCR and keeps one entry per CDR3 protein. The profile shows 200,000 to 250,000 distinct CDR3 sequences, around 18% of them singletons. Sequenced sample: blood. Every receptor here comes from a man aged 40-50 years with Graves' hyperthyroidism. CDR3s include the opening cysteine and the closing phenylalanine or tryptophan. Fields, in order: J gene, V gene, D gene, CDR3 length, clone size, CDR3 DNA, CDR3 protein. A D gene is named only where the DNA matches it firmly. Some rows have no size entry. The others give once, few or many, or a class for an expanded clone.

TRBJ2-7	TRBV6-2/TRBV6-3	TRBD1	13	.	TGTGCCAGCCGGGGACAGCGCAACTACGAGCAGTACTTC	CASRGQRNYEQYF
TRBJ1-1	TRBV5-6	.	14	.	TGTGCCAGCAGCCAAGATTTGGGGTCCGGTGAAGCTTTCTTT	CASSQDLGSGEAFF
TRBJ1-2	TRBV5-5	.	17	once	TGTGCCAGCACCTTGGGGACCGTCGGAGGCACTAACTATGGCTACACCTTC	CASTLGTVGGTNYGYTF
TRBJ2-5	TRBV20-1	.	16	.	TGCAGTGCTAGAGATCTGAGGGGGGACCCCCAAGAGACCCAGTACTTC	CSARDLRGDPQETQYF
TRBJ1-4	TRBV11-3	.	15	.	TGTGCCAGCAGCCACGGACGTCTGGAGAATGAAAAACTGTTTTTT	CASSHGRLENEKLFF
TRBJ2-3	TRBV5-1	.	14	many	TGCGCCAGCAGCTTGGACCCGGACACAGATACGCAGTATTTT	CASSLDPDTDTQYF
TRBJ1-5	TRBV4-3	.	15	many	TGCGCCAGCAGCCAAGATAGGGCAGTTGATCAGCCCCAGCATTTT	CASSQDRAVDQPQHF
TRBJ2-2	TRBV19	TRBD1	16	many	TGTGCCAGTAGGCCGGGGACAGGGAGGAACACCGGGGAGCTGTTTTTT	CASRPGTGRNTGELFF
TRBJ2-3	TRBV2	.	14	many	TGTGCCAGCAGTGGAGGAGGATACACAGATACGCAGTATTTT	CASSGGGYTDTQYF
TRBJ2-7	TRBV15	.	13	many	TGTGCCACCAGCCCCCGACAGACCTACGAGCAGTACTTC	CATSPRQTYEQYF
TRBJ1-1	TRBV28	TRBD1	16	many	TGTGCCAGCAGTTCGATGACCCCAGGGGGCTACACTGAAGCTTTCTTT	CASSSMTPGGYTEAFF
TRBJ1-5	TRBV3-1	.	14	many	TGTGCCAGCAGCCGAACGGGGTCGTATCAGCCCCAGCATTTT	CASSRTGSYQPQHF
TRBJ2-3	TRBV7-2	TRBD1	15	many	TGTGCCAGCAGCTCCGGACAGGGCGGCACAGATACGCAGTATTTT	CASSSGQGGTDTQYF
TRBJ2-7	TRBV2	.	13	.	TGTGCCAGCAGTGAACAGGGTTTGAACGAGCAGTACTTC	CASSEQGLNEQYF
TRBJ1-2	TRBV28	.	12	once	TGTGCCAGCAGTTTCTCTAGCGGGGGCTACACCTTC	CASSFSSGGYTF
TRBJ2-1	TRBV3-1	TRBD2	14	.	TGTGCCAGCAGCCAAAGGATAGCGGGGGGCGAGCAGTTCTTC	CASSQRIAGGEQFF
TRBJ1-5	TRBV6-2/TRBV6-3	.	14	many	TGTGCCAGCACCGTCGACAGATCCAATCAGCCCCAGCATTTT	CASTVDRSNQPQHF
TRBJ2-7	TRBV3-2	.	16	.	TGTGCCAGCACCCCAACCCCCCCGCCGCCGCATTTGGAGCAGTACTTC	CASTPTPPPPHLEQYF
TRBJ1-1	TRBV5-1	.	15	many	TGCGCCAGCAGCCAGCAGGGTAGGTCGAACACTGAAGCTTTCTTT	CASSQQGRSNTEAFF
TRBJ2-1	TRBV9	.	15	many	TGTGCCAGCAGCGTAGGGGGGGCCGCCACCAATGAGCAGTTCTTC	CASSVGGAATNEQFF